The T cell receptor beta chain under discussion was sequenced for a study of T cells in Graves' hyperthyroidism and ophthalmopathy. The CDR3 contains 14 residues. Per the germline V gene, CDR1 is MDHEN and CDR2 is SYDVKM. Trimming left V 5 bases short and J 2 bases short, with 13 bases between. Graves' hyperthyroidism is called stable when ophthalmopathy does not progress within 18 months. Template material for amplifying TCR beta CDR3 regions consisted of RNA transcripts. In the first-round RT-PCR of the TCR CDR3, the HTBI primer set was used. TCRdb fed the multiplex PCR reads into MiXCR, producing one record per CDR3 protein. Of some 550,000 distinct CDR3 sequences listed, 20% are singletons.

The V call is TRBV28, the J call TRBJ2-7; the D call may be TRBD1 or TRBD2 (5 bases each). The specimen was blood. This TCR was sampled from a man aged 18 to 30 with Graves' hyperthyroidism. The CDR3 sequence is CASSPHGTAYEQYF. The CDR3 DNA follows: TGTGCCAGCAGTCCTCACGGGACGGCCTACGAGCAGTACTTC.